What follows are 15 T cell receptor beta chains derived from one specimen sequenced in a study of T cell changes during pregnancy in multiple sclerosis. Only in-frame clones appear in the TCRdb table, and some are missing; sequencing was by immunoSEQ multiplex PCR. The data show about 80,000 clones, just over 90% seen once. The source material was peripheral blood, sampled before pregnancy. These receptors came from a female donor with multiple sclerosis, enrolled in a pregnancy study.

In nucleotides, the CDR3 is TGTGCCAGCACCCACCGGGACACCTCCTACGAGCAGTACTTC. It encodes CASTHRDTSYEQYF. This sequence joins TRBV6-5 and TRBJ2-7; possibly TRBD1 for D (6 bases). Trimming cost V 7 bases and J 0 bases, with 13 bases left between them. The CDR3 extends over 14 amino acids. Per the germline V gene, CDR1 is MNHEY and CDR2 is SVGAGI.

V and J are TRBV5-1 and TRBJ2-1; 7 bases fit TRBD2. The V gene end was trimmed by 5 bases and the J gene end by 4 bases; junction bases not matched to a gene: 6. Looked up from germline, CDR1 is SGHRS and CDR2 is YFSETQ. CDR3 size: 14 residues. DNA for the CDR3: TGCGCCAGCAGGGAGGGACTATTGTACAATGAGCAGTTCTTC. Protein sequence: CASREGLLYNEQFF. The full variable domain, with the rest looked up from reference TRBV5-1 and TRBJ2-1, is KAGVTQTPRYLIKTRGQQVTLSCSPISGHRSVSWYQQTPGQGLQFLFEYFSETQRNKGNFPGRFSGRQFSNSRSEMNVSTLELGDSALYLCASREGLLYNEQFFGPGTRLTVL.

The V and J genes are TRBV11-1 and TRBJ2-7; D is unresolved. Germline CDR1 and CDR2: SGHAT and FQDESV (reference sequence). The V and J ends lost 3 bases and 1 base respectively, with 4 bases between them. The CDR3 covers 12 residues. In DNA form, the CDR3 reads TGTGCCAGCAGCTTGGCATCCTACGAGCAGTACTTC. As protein: CASSLASYEQYF.

CDR3 protein: CATLGGIRNTIYF. The CDR3 DNA reads as TGTGCCACCTTAGGAGGTATAAGGAACACCATATATTTT. The gene calls are TRBV7-9 and TRBJ1-3; D gene uncertain. This CDR3 comprises 13 residues. Per germline, CDR1 SEHNR and CDR2 FQNEAQ (reference sequence). V lost 10 bases and J 7 bases, leaving 17 bases between the germline ends.

The rearrangement joins TRBV7-9 to TRBJ1-1; D ambiguous. Trimming removed 1 base at V and 1 base at J, with 16 bases between. The CDR3 contains 17 residues. Germline values: CDR1 SEHNR, CDR2 FQNEAQ (reference sequence). The CDR3 DNA reads as TGTGCCAGCAGCTTAGGGTCTCGGAGAGGTGAGAACACTGAAGCTTTCTTT. It translates to CASSLGSRRGENTEAFF.

V usage is TRBV11-2 and J usage is TRBJ2-5; TRBD1 is a possible D gene (5 bases). V shed 6 bases and J shed 4 bases, with 12 bases lying between them. CDR3 length: 13 residues. CDR1 is SGHAT, CDR2 FQNNGV, per germline. The CDR3 DNA sequence: TGTGCCAGCAGTCCAGGGTTCGGAGAGACCCAGTACTTC. It translates to CASSPGFGETQYF.

J is TRBJ2-2 and V is TRBV19; no clear D. There are 15 residues in the CDR3. Trimming took 7 bases from V and 5 from J, leaving 17 bases between them. Germline CDR1 LNHDA, CDR2 SQIVND (reference sequence). The CDR3 nucleotides read TGTGCCAGTACCGTGACAAACCGGCCGACCGGGGAGCTGTTTTTT. It encodes CASTVTNRPTGELFF. Full variable domain (remainder filled in from reference TRBV19 and TRBJ2-2): DGGITQSPKYLFRKEGQNVTLSCEQNLNHDAMYWYRQDPGQGLRLIYYSQIVNDFQKGDIAEGYSVSREKKESFPLTVTSAQKNPTAFYLCASTVTNRPTGELFFGEGSRLTVL.

The CDR3 DNA sequence: TGCGCCAGCAGCCCAAACAGGGGGCTCATGAACACTGAAGCTTTCTTT. Encoded protein: CASSPNRGLMNTEAFF. This chain uses TRBV5-1 with TRBJ1-1, with 9 bases fitting TRBD1. The CDR3 contains 16 residues. Germline CDR1 reads SGHRS; CDR2 reads YFSETQ. The J segment lost 0 bases and the V segment lost 4 bases, leaving 7 bases of the junction unmatched.

The V gene is TRBV5-4, the J gene TRBJ1-1; D gene ambiguous. This CDR3 contains 13 residues. Germline CDR1 and CDR2: SGHNT and YYREEE (reference sequence). V lost 0 bases to trimming and J lost 4 bases, with 7 bases between them. The DNA of the CDR3 is TGTGCCAGCAGCTTGGGGGAGGCCACTGAAGCTTTCTTT. Translation: CASSLGEATEAFF.

The V call is TRBV27, the J call TRBJ1-5; perhaps TRBD1 as D (6 bases). The ends were cut back, 2 bases at V and 0 bases at J, with 17 bases in the middle. This CDR3 is 18 amino acids long. Germline V gives CDR1 MNHEY, CDR2 SMNVEV (reference sequence). CDR3 nucleotide sequence: TGTGCCAGCAGTTTACGTGCACAGGGCGGCTATAGCAATCAGCCCCAGCATTTT. This sequence encodes CASSLRAQGGYSNQPQHF.

This clone was seen more than once but under ten times. The genes are TRBV4-2 and TRBJ1-1; 9 nucleotides line up with TRBD1. The junction had 17 bases not matched to a gene; V was cut back by 2 bases and J by 4 bases. CDR1 is LGHNA, CDR2 YNFKEQ, per germline. The CDR3 has 19 residues. The CDR3 region is CASSQSLGQGQVGSTEAFF. In nucleotides, the CDR3 is TGTGCCAGCAGCCAAAGCTTGGGACAGGGCCAGGTGGGAAGCACTGAAGCTTTCTTT.

V is TRBV5-1 and J is TRBJ2-1, with D perhaps matching TRBD2 (6 bases). V shed 0 bases and J shed 1 base, with 11 bases lying between them. CDR1 SGHRS and CDR2 YFSETQ come from the germline V gene. The CDR3 runs 16 residues. The CDR3 spells CASSLDWRESYNEQFF. CDR3 in DNA: TGCGCCAGCAGCTTGGATTGGAGGGAGTCCTACAATGAGCAGTTCTTC.

The V gene is TRBV29-1, the J gene TRBJ1-1; D is ambiguous. CDR3 length: 12 amino acids. Trimming shortened V by 4 bases and J by 4 bases, and 10 bases separated the two germline ends. Germline values: CDR1 SQVTM, CDR2 ANQGSEA. CDR3 in amino acids: CSVVPRGTEAFF. The CDR3 nucleotides read TGCAGCGTTGTTCCCCGAGGCACTGAAGCTTTCTTT.

V and J are TRBV4-1 and TRBJ1-2, with D possibly matching TRBD1 (5 bases). V gave up 4 bases and J gave up 4 bases, with 16 bases separating them. Germline lookup yields CDR1 MGHRA and CDR2 YSYEKL. This CDR3 is 15 amino acids long. CDR3 DNA: TGCGCCAGCAGCCCCAACGATGGTCAGGGCTATGGCTACACCTTC. Protein product: CASSPNDGQGYGYTF.

The chain employs TRBV5-1 and TRBJ2-3; 9 bases are a match to TRBD2. V shed 5 bases, J shed 5 bases, and the junction held 6 bases outside the gene matches. Germline V gene data show CDR1 as SGHRS and CDR2 as YFSETQ. This CDR3 contains 14 residues. The CDR3 spells CASRSETSGDTQYF. CDR3 in DNA: TGCGCCAGCAGAAGTGAGACTAGCGGAGATACGCAGTATTTT.